This TCR beta chain was retrieved from a study of blood T cell repertoires in COVID-19 (dated by TCRdb to between 2020 and 2021). The study in broad terms: Samples from collaborators originated in the United States, Italy and Spain and spanned both the acute and convalescent phases of COVID-19. The material from the prospective study consisted of cDNA or gDNA derived from T cells, B-cell-depleted T cells, or PBMCs. Deeply sampled blood TCRbeta repertoires from subjects exposed to, actively infected with, or recovered from COVID-19 were included in the dataset. The repertoires were released in a freely available public database intended as a resource for research on the immune response to SARS-CoV-2. The samples were drawn from the first 160 participants of the ongoing ImmuneRACE study and from 1,254 subjects provided by 6 global collaborators. A de-identified subject ID, COVID-19 status, age in years and sex were almost always included in the sample metadata. Where available, HLA class I and class II types were obtained from metadata supplied by the sample provider rather than from assay-based typing.

Based on the germline V gene (reference sequence), the CDR1 and CDR2 sequences are DFQATT and SNEGSKA. A distance of 21 bases separates the germline ends of V and J, which lose 3 bases and 5 bases respectively. The cysteine opens and the phenylalanine closes a CDR3 of 16 amino acids. Only the CDR3 portion is preserved as DNA: 48 bases, with reading frame beginning at the first base. TCRbeta CDR3 regions were amplified from genomic DNA by means of the immunoSEQ Assay, a bias-controlled multiplex PCR. Under the source paper's analysis protocol: The number of nucleated cells in each sample was estimated by amplification of reference gene primers within the assay. To quantify the absolute abundance of each unique TCRbeta CDR3 rearrangement, sequence reads were collapsed and filtered. For each sample, productive Simpson clonality was calculated by taking the square root of Simpson's diversity index across productive rearrangements. Drawn from immuneACCESS, this table holds only the in-frame rearrangements with V and J called that TCRdb kept. Clones are partly lost; checked studies trace under half to an unresolved V gene and leave the rest unexplained. V and J calls and clone size are as listed in that table; D and trimming were resolved from the DNA. This sample lists over 30,000 clones; roughly 80% were detected once. Together, the top ten hold 16% of the sample.

Whole blood was collected in K2EDTA tubes by collaborating institutions according to the institutions' own protocols. For TCRbeta analysis, collaborator samples were shipped as frozen whole blood, as isolated PBMCs, or as DNA extracted from either sample type. Remarks on this clone: Its antigen is currently not known. Per-nucleotide qualities are absent, and no much larger clonotype sits a single base away.

Beyond this particular receptor, the publication reports: Clinical and demographic metadata were provided uncurated, with the amount varying by source and participant.

Input material: peripheral blood. Recombination linked TRBV20-1 to TRBJ2-3; TRBD2 is a possible D gene, resting on 7 matching bases. The sequence came from a human donor in a cohort sampled during active COVID-19. The CDR3 region has the sequence CSASGGGVIGVDTQYF. The DNA is TGCAGTGCTAGTGGGGGGGGCGTGATAGGCGTAGATACGCAGTATTTT.